The 18 T cell receptor beta chains presented below share a single source sample, sequenced in a study of cytomegalovirus exposure and HLA in healthy donors. It was with 60 Vbeta and 13 Jbeta primers that the PCR ran. The data were produced by immunoSEQ multiplex PCR, yet TCRdb's version contains in-frame clones alone and is incomplete. The sample has 65,000 to 85,000 clones, 10% seen once. Sequenced material: PBMCs. The source of these receptors is a man aged 60 to 69 in good health and CMV-seropositive.

The sample holds a few counts of this clone. The V and J genes are TRBV7-2 and TRBJ2-3, with D possibly being TRBD2 (7 bases). The V end was cut by 5 bases, the J end by 0 bases, with 15 bases between. Per germline, CDR1 SGHTA and CDR2 FQGNSA. CDR3 length: 16 amino acids. The CDR3 here is CASSPPAGASTDTQYF. The CDR3 DNA is TGTGCCAGCAGCCCTCCGGCGGGGGCTAGCACAGATACGCAGTATTTT.

For the CDR3, the DNA is TGTGCCATCAGTGAGTCGGGGGTCCAGGGGATGGGCAATCAGCCCCAGCATTTT. Amino acid sequence: CAISESGVQGMGNQPQHF. The rearrangement links TRBV10-3 to TRBJ1-5; D may be TRBD1 (6 bases). The V gene's germline CDR1 is ENHRY and CDR2 SYGVKD. CDR3 length equals 18 residues. V was pared by 0 bases and J by 2 bases, with 17 bases between.

This clone showed up just a few times. J is TRBJ2-5 and V is TRBV5-1; D may be TRBD1 (5 bases). Between the trimmed V and J ends, which lost 2 bases and 2 bases, there was a span of 13 bases. From germline, CDR1 is SGHRS and CDR2 YFSETQ. The CDR3 contains 15 residues. CDR3 DNA sequence: TGCGCCAGCAGCTTATCAACTCAGGGACAAGAGACCCAGTACTTC. This translates into CASSLSTQGQETQYF.

This chain connects TRBV5-6 to TRBJ1-3; D unclear. Germline V lookup: CDR1 SGHDT, CDR2 YYEEEE. The CDR3 has 18 residues. With 3 bases removed from V and 0 bases from J, the gap between germline ends came to 19 bases. CDR3 region: CASSSDTDISYSGNTIYF. The CDR3 bases are TGTGCCAGCAGCTCCGACACGGATATTTCTTACTCTGGAAACACCATATATTTT.

In its sample, this clone was seen a few times. The chain carries TRBV5-1 and TRBJ2-3, with TRBD2 matching 7 bases. The CDR3 contains 16 residues. The V and J ends lost 1 base and 2 bases, in that order; junction bases with no gene match: 7. The germline CDR1 and CDR2 sequences are SGHRS and YFSETQ. This CDR3 reads CASSLRRERYTDTQYF. The CDR3 DNA reads TGCGCCAGCAGCTTGCGGCGGGAGCGATACACAGATACGCAGTATTTT.

This clone turned up a few times. This chain links TRBV12-5 with TRBJ2-1; tentatively, D is TRBD2 (5 bases). Trimming took 5 bases from V and 0 from J, leaving 8 bases between them. This CDR3 has 14 amino acids. CDR1 is LGHNT and CDR2 is FRNRAP in the germline V gene. The DNA for the CDR3 is TGTGCTAGTGGTGGGAGTACCTCCTACAATGAGCAGTTCTTC. Protein: CASGGSTSYNEQFF.

This clone turned up a few times. V gene TRBV5-6 combines with J gene TRBJ2-3, with 14 nucleotides matching TRBD2. The CDR3 length is 16 residues. Germline values: CDR1 SGHDT, CDR2 YYEEEE. J lost 3 bases, V lost 4 bases, and 4 bases had no gene match. CDR3: CASSVGTSGSTDTQYF. The CDR3 region has the DNA TGTGCCAGCAGCGTCGGGACTAGCGGGAGTACAGATACGCAGTATTTT. The variable domain in full, with the rest retrieved from reference TRBV5-6 and TRBJ2-3, is DAGVTQSPTHLIKTRGQQVTLRCSPKSGHDTVSWYQQALGQGPQFIFQYYEEEERQRGNFPDRFSGHQFPNYSSELNVNALLLGDSALYLCASSVGTSGSTDTQYFGPGTRLTVL.

This clone was recorded a few times. J is TRBJ2-1 and V is TRBV29-1, with D perhaps matching TRBD2 (6 bases). V was pared by 7 bases and J by 8 bases, with 12 bases between. The CDR3 is made up of 11 amino acids. In germline, CDR1 is SQVTM, CDR2 ANQGSEA. In DNA form, the CDR3 reads TGCAGCGGGGGGGATTCGGATGAGCAGTTCTTC. As protein: CSGGDSDEQFF.

The sample holds a few counts of this clone. The CDR3 nucleotides are TGTGCCTGGAGTCCCTCGGGAAGGTACGAGCAGTACTTC. It yields the protein CAWSPSGRYEQYF. The V call is TRBV30, the J call TRBJ2-7, with D tentatively TRBD2 (5 bases). The CDR3 is 13 residues long. V shed 2 bases and J shed 4 bases, with 12 bases lying between them. The germline V gene has CDR1 GTSNPN and CDR2 SVGIG (reference sequence).

The table lists this clone with many counts. This rearrangement joins TRBV7-8 to TRBJ1-5, with D unresolved. The CDR3 is 16 residues long. CDR1 and CDR2 from the germline V gene are SGHVS and FQNEAQ. V shed 1 base and J shed 0 bases, with 10 bases lying between them. CDR3 coding DNA: TGTGCCAGCAGCTTAGTGAGGGCAGGTAGCAATCAGCCCCAGCATTTT. As protein: CASSLVRAGSNQPQHF.

This clone was seen a handful of times. V usage is TRBV28 and J usage is TRBJ2-7; D may be TRBD1 or TRBD2 (5 bases each). V lost 4 bases to trimming and J lost 9 bases, with 13 bases between them. CDR1 is MDHEN and CDR2 is SYDVKM in the germline V gene. The CDR3 runs 12 residues. CDR3 sequence reads: CASSSGIQGQYV. In DNA form, the CDR3 reads TGTGCCAGCAGTTCCGGGATCCAGGGGCAGTACGTC.

The chain joins TRBV2 to TRBJ2-5; 9 bases align to TRBD2. The V gene's germline CDR1 is SNHLY and CDR2 FYNNEI. V shed 7 bases, J shed 3 bases, and the junction held 3 bases outside the gene matches. The CDR3 spans 13 residues. DNA for the CDR3: TGTGCCAGCAACGGACTAGCGAAAGAGACCCAGTACTTC. Protein: CASNGLAKETQYF.

This clone came up many times. V usage is TRBV28 and J usage is TRBJ2-7; a weak D match, TRBD1 (6 bases). Trimming took off 4 bases at V and 5 bases at J, with 15 bases between the two ends. The CDR3 runs to 14 residues. Germline CDR1 reads MDHEN; CDR2 reads SYDVKM. The DNA for the CDR3 is TGTGCCAGCAGTTACAGGGCGAGAGGTAACGAGCAGTACTTC. This codes for CASSYRARGNEQYF.

This clone has a handful of counts. V is TRBV28 and J is TRBJ2-5; D is perhaps TRBD2 (6 bases). Germline CDR1 is MDHEN and CDR2 is SYDVKM. This CDR3 is 18 amino acids long. The V gene lost 2 bases and the J gene lost 5 bases, with 24 bases spanning the gap. Here the CDR3 reads CASSLAQGRETSRETQYF. The CDR3 region has the DNA TGTGCCAGCAGTTTAGCCCAGGGAAGGGAGACTAGTAGGGAGACCCAGTACTTC.

The V call is TRBV28, the J call TRBJ2-2, with a weak D call TRBD1 (7 bases). V lost 3 bases to trimming and J lost 0 bases, with 11 bases between them. This CDR3 has 16 amino acids. Germline CDR1 and CDR2: MDHEN and SYDVKM. CDR3 protein: CASSLPGGPNTGELFF. DNA for the CDR3: TGTGCCAGCAGTTTGCCAGGGGGGCCGAACACCGGGGAGCTGTTTTTT.

The table lists this clone with a few counts. The rearrangement links TRBV19 to TRBJ1-3; no firm D call. CDR1 LNHDA and CDR2 SQIVND come from the germline V gene (reference sequence). The CDR3 consists of 13 residues. V lost 7 bases, J lost 0 bases, and 7 bases lay in between. The CDR3 spells CASTETSGNTIYF. The DNA for the CDR3 is TGTGCCAGTACAGAAACCTCTGGAAACACCATATATTTT.

V and J are TRBV5-4 and TRBJ2-7; 7 bases agree with TRBD1. CDR3 size: 15 residues. Germline assignment: CDR1 SGHNT and CDR2 YYREEE (reference sequence). The V segment lost 0 bases and the J segment 1 base; nucleotides outside the gene matches: 4. The CDR3 region is CASSLGVTGSYEQYV. CDR3 DNA sequence: TGTGCCAGCAGCTTGGGGGTGACAGGGTCCTACGAGCAGTACGTC.

A few counts support this clone. V usage is TRBV9 and J usage is TRBJ1-6, with 11 positions matching TRBD1. The J segment lost 9 bases and the V segment lost 4 bases, leaving 6 bases of the junction unmatched. CDR1 is SGDLS, CDR2 YYNGEE, per germline. This CDR3 region has 15 residues. The CDR3 spells CASSPEGQGGSPLHF. The DNA for the CDR3 is TGTGCCAGCAGCCCAGAGGGACAGGGGGGTTCACCCCTCCACTTT.